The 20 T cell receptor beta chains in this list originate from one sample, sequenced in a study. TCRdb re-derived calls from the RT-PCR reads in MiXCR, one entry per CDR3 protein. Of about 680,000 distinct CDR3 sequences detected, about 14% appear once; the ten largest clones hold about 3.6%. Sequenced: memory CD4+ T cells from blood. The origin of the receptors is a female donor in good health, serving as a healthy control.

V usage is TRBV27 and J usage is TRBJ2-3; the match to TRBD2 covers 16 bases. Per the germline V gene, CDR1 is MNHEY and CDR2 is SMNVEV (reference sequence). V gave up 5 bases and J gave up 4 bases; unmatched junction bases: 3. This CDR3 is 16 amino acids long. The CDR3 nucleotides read TGTGCCAGCAGTCGTGGGACTAGCGGGAGGGCAGATACGCAGTATTTT. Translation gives CASSRGTSGRADTQYF.

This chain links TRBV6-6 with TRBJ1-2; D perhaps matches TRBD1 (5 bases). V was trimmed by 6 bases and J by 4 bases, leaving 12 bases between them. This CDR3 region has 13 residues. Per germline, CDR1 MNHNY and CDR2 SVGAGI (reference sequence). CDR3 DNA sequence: TGTGCCAGCAGCCAACAGGTTCCCTATGGCTACACCTTC. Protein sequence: CASSQQVPYGYTF.

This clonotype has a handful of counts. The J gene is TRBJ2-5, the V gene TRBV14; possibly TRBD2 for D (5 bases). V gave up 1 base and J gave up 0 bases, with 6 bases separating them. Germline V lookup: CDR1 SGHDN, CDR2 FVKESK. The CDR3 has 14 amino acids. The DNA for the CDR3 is TGTGCCAGCAGCCAAGGAGGGCACCAAGAGACCCAGTACTTC. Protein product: CASSQGGHQETQYF.

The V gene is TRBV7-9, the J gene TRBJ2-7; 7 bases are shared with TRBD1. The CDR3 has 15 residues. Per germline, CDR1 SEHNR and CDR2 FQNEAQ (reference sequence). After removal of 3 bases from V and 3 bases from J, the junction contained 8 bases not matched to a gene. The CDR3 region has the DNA TGTGCCAGCAGCTTTTTTGTAGGGGGCGACTACGAGCAGTACTTC. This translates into CASSFFVGGDYEQYF.

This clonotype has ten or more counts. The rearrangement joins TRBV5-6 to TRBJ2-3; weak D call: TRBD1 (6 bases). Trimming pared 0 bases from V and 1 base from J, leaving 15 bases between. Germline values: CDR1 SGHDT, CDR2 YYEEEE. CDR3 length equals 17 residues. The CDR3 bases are TGTGCCAGCAGCTTGGCCTACAGGGTGATGGGCACAGATACGCAGTATTTT. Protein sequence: CASSLAYRVMGTDTQYF.

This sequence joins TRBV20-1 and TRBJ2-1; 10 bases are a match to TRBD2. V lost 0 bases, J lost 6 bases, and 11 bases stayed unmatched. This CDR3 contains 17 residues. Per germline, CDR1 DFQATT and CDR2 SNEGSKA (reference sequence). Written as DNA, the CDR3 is TGCAGTGCTAGAGATGGGTGGAGCGGGAGGGCTATCAATGAGCAGTTCTTC. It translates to CSARDGWSGRAINEQFF.

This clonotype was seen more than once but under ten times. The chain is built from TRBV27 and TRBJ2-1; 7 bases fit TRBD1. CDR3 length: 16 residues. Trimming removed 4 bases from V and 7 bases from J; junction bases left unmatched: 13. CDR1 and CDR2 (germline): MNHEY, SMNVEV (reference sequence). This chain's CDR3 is CASSYRGPGPVNEQFF. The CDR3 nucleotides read TGTGCCAGCAGTTACAGGGGTCCGGGTCCGGTAAATGAGCAGTTCTTC.

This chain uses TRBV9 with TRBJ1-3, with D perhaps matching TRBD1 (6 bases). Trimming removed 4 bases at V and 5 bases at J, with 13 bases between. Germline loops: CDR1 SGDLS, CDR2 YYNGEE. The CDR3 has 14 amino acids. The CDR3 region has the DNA TGTGCCAGCAGCCCCGGGGACACCCGAAACACCATATATTTT. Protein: CASSPGDTRNTIYF.

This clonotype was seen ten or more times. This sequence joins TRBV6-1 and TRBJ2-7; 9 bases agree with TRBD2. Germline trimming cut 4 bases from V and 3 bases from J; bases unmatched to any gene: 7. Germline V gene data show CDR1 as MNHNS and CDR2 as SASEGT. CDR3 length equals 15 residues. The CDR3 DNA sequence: TGTGCCAGCAGTGCCTCGGCGGGAGGGGGCTACGAGCAGTACTTC. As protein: CASSASAGGGYEQYF.

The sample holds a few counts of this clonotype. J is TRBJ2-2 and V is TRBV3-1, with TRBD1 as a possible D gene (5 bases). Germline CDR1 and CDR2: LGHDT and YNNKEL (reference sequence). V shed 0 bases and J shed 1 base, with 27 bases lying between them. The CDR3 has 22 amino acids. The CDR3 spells CASSQEFLGTGRLNENTGELFF. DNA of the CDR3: TGTGCCAGCAGCCAAGAATTTCTAGGAACAGGACGCCTTAACGAGAACACCGGGGAGCTGTTTTTT.

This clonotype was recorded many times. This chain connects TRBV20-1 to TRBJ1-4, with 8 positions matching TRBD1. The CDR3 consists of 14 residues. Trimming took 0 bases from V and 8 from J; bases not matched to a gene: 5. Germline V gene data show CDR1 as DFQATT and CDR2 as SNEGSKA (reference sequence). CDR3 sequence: CSARDDRGSEKLFF. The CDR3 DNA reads TGCAGTGCTAGAGATGACAGGGGTTCGGAAAAACTGTTTTTT.

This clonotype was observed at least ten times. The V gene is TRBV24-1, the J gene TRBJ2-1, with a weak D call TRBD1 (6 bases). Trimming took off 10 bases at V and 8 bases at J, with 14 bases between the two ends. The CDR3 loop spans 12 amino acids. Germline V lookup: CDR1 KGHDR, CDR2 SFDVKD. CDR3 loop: CATTSGVDEQFF. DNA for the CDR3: TGTGCCACAACTTCAGGGGTGGATGAGCAGTTCTTC.

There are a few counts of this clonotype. The CDR3 protein is CASSQKGDTQYF. The CDR3 bases are TGCGCCAGCAGCCAAAAGGGGGATACGCAGTATTTT. The rearrangement joins TRBV5-1 to TRBJ2-3; D possibly corresponds to TRBD1 (5 bases). Germline V lookup: CDR1 SGHRS, CDR2 YFSETQ. The CDR3 spans 12 residues. V was pared by 4 bases and J by 6 bases, with 9 bases between.

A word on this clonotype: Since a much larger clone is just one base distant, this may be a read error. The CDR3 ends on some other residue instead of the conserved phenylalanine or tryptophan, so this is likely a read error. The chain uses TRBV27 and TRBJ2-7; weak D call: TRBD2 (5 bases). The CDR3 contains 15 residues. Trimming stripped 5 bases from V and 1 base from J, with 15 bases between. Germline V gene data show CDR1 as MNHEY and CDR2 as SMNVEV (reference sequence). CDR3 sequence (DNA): TGTGCCAGCAGTACTAAGCGGACCGGATCCTACGAGCAGTACTTG. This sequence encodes CASSTKRTGSYEQYL.

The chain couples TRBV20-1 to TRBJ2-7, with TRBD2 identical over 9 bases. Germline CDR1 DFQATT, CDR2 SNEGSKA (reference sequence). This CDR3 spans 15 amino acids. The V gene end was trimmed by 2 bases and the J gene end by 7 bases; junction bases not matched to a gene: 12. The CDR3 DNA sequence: TGCAGTGCTAGATACTCGCTAGCGGGACGGCGGGAGCAGTACTTC. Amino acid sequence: CSARYSLAGRREQYF.

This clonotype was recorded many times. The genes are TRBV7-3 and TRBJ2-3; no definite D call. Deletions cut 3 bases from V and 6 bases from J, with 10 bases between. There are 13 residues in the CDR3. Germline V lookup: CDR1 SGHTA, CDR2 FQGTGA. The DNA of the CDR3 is TGTGCCAGCAGCTTGTATGAGGTGGATACGCAGTATTTT. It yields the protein CASSLYEVDTQYF.

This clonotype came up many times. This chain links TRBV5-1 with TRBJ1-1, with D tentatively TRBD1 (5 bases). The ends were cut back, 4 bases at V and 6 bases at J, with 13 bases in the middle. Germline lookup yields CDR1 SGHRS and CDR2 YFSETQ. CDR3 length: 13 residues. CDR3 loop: CASSVGTAAEAFF. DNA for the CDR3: TGCGCCAGCAGCGTCGGGACCGCCGCTGAAGCTTTCTTT. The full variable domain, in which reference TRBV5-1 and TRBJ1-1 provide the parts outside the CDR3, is KAGVTQTPRYLIKTRGQQVTLSCSPISGHRSVSWYQQTPGQGLQFLFEYFSETQRNKGNFPGRFSGRQFSNSRSEMNVSTLELGDSALYLCASSVGTAAEAFFGQGTRLTVV.

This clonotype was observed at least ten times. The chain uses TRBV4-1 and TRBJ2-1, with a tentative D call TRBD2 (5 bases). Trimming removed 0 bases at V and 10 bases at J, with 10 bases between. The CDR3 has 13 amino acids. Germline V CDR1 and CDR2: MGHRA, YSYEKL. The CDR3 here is CASSQDWRGEQFF. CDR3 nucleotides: TGCGCCAGCAGCCAAGATTGGAGAGGGGAGCAGTTCTTC.

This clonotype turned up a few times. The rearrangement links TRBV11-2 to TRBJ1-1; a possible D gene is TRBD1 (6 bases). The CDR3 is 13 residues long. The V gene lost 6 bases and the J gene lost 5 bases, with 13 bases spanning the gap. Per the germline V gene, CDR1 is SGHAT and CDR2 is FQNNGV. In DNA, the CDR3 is TGTGCCAGCAGAACTACAGGGTTGACTGAAGCTTTCTTT. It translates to CASRTTGLTEAFF. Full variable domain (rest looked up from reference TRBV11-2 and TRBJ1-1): EAGVAQSPRYKIIEKRQSVAFWCNPISGHATLYWYQQILGQGPKLLIQFQNNGVVDDSQLPKDRFSAERLKGVDSTLKIQPAKLEDSAVYLCASRTTGLTEAFFGQGTRLTVV.

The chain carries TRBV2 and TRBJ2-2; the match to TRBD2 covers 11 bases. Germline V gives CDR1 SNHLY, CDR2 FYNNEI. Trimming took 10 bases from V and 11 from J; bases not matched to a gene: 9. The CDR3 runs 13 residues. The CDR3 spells CATGALAGGELFF. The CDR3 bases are TGTGCCACAGGGGCGCTAGCGGGAGGCGAGCTGTTTTTT.